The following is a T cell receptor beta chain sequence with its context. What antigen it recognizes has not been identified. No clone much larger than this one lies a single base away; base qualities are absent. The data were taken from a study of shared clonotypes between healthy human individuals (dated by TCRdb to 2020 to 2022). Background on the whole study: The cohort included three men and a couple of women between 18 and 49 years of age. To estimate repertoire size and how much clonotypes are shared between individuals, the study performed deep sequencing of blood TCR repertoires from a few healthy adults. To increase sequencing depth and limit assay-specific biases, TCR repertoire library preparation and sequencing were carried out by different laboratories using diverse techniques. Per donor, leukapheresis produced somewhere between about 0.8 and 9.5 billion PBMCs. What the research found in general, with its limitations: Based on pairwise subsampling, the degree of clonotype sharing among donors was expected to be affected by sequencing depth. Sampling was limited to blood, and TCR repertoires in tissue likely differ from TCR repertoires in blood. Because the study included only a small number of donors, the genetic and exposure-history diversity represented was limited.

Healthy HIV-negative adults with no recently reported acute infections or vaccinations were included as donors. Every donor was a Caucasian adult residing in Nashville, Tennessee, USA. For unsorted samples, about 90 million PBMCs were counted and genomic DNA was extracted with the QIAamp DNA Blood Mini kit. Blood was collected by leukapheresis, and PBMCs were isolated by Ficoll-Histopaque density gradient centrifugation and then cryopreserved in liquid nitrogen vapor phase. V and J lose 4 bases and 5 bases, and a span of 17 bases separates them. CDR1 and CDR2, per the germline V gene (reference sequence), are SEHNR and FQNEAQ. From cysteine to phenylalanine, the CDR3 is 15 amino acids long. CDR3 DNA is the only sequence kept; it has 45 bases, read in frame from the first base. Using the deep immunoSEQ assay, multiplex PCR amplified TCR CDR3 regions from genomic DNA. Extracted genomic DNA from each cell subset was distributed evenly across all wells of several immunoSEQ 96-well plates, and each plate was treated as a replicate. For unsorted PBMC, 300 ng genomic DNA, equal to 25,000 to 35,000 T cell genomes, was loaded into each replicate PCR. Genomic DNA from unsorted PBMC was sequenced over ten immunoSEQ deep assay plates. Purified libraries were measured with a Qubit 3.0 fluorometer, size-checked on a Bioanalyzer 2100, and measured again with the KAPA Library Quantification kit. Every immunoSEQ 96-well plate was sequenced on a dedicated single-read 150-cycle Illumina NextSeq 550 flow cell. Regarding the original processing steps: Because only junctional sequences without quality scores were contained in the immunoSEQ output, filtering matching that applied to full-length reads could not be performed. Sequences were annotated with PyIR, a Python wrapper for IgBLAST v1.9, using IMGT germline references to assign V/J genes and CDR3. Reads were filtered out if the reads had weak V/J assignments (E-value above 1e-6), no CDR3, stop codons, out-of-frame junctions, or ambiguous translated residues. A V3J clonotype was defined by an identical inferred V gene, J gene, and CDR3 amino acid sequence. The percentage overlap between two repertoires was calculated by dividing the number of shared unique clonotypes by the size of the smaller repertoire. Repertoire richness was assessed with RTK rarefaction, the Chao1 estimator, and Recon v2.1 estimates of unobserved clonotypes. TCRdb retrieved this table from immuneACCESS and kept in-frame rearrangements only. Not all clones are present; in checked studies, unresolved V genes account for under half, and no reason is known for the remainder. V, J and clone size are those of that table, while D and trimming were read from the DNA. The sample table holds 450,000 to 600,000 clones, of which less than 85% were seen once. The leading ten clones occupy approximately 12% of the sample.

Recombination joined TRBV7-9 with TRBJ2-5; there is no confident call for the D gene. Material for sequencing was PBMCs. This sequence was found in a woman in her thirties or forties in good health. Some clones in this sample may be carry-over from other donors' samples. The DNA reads TGTGCCAGCAGCTCCCCCGGTGTGGGTTCGGAGACCCAGTACTTC. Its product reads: CASSSPGVGSETQYF.